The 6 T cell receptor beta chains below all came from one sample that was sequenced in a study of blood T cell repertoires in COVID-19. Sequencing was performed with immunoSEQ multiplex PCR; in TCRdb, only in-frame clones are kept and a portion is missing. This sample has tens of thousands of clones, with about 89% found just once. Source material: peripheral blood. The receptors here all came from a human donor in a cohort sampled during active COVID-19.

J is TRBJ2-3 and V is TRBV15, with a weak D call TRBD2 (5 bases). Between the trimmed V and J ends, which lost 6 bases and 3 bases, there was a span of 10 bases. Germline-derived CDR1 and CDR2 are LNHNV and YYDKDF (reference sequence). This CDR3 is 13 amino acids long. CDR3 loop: CATRTTSTDTQYF. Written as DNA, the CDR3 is TGTGCCACCAGAACAACTAGTACAGATACGCAGTATTTT.

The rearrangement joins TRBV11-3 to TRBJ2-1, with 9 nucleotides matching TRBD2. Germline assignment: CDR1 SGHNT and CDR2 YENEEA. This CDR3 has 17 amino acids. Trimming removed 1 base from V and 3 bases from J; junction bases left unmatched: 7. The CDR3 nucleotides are TGTGCCAGCAGCTTAGGAGTGGCGGGGGGGCGCTACAATGAGCAGTTCTTC. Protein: CASSLGVAGGRYNEQFF.

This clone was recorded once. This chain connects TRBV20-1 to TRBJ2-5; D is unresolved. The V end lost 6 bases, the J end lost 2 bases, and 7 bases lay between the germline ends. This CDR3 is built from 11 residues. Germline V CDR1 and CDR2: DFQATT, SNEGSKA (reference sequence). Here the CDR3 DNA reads TGCAGTGCCCTGAGGCAAGAGACCCAGTACTTC. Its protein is CSALRQETQYF.

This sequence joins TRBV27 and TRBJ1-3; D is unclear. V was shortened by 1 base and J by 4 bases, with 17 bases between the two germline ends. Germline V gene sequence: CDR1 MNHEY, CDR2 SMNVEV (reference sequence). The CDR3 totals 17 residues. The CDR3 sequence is CASSLLYPGAGGNTIYF. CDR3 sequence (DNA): TGTGCCAGCAGTTTATTATATCCAGGAGCGGGCGGAAACACCATATATTTT.

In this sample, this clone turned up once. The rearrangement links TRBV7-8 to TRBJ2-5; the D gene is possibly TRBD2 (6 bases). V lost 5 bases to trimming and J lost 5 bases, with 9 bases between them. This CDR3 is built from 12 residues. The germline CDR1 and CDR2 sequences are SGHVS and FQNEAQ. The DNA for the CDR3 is TGTGCCAGCAGCCTTCGGGGGGAGACCCAGTACTTC. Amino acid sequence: CASSLRGETQYF.

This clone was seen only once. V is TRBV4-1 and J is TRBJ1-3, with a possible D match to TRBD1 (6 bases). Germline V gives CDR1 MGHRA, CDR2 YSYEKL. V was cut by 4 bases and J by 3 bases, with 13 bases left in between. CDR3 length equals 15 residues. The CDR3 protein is CASSRGGGDGNTIYF. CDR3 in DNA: TGCGCCAGCAGCCGAGGGGGAGGGGATGGAAACACCATATATTTT.